Listed here are 32 T cell receptor beta chains from one sample, sequenced in a study of blood T cells in healthy people across ages (dated by TCRdb to the mid-2010s). Preparation of the library involved 5' RACE. The reads were generated on an Illumina HiSeq 2500. A second 7 to 11 cycle PCR used a sample-barcoded 5' primer and a J-beta primer mix. TCRdb reran the public reads through fastp at Q25 and MiXCR, keeping productive beta chains. Records with the same CDR3 protein are collapsed into one entry carrying the most frequent genes and DNA. The sample table records almost 1 million distinct CDR3 sequences; just over 50% of these occur just once. The ten largest clones represent about 20% of the sample. Sequencing was carried out using blood. The source of these receptors is a woman in her sixties in good health.

This rearrangement joins TRBV5-1 to TRBJ2-1, with TRBD1 matching over 7 bases. This CDR3 spans 15 amino acids. Per germline, CDR1 SGHRS and CDR2 YFSETQ. Trimming cost V 1 base and J 7 bases; bases outside gene matches: 8. CDR3 bases: TGCGCCAGCAGCTTGTGGCCAGGGGGTCAGAATGAGCAGTTCTTC. Protein product: CASSLWPGGQNEQFF.

This clonotype was seen a single time. J is TRBJ1-1 and V is TRBV12-3 or TRBV12-4, with a possible D match to TRBD1 (6 bases). This CDR3 contains 17 residues. V was cut by 4 bases and J by 0 bases, with 18 bases left in between. CDR3 amino acids: CASSYSTGFGVNTEAFF. CDR3 DNA: TGTGCCAGCAGTTACTCCACAGGGTTTGGGGTGAACACTGAAGCTTTCTTT.

This clonotype was seen only a few times. V and J are TRBV7-2 and TRBJ2-6; D is undetermined. The length of the CDR3 is 16 residues. Trimming removed 4 bases from V and 2 bases from J, with 12 bases in between. CDR1 is SGHTA and CDR2 is FQGNSA in the germline V gene. The CDR3 spells CASSSSQRTGANVLTF. CDR3 nucleotides: TGTGCCAGCAGCTCCTCCCAGCGAACTGGGGCCAACGTCCTGACTTTC.

The chain couples TRBV10-3 to TRBJ2-4; TRBD2 matches 14 bases. The V gene end was trimmed by 10 bases and the J gene end by 1 base; junction bases not matched to a gene: 6. The CDR3 consists of 16 residues. Germline V gene sequence: CDR1 ENHRY, CDR2 SYGVKD. As DNA, the CDR3 is TGTGCCAGCGGGACTAGCGGGAGTCGGGCCAAAAACATTCAGTACTTC. Amino acids: CASGTSGSRAKNIQYF.

J is TRBJ2-3 and V is TRBV12-3 or TRBV12-4; TRBD2 matches 7 bases. The CDR3 is 14 amino acids. J lost 5 bases, V lost 6 bases, and 8 bases had no gene match. CDR3 bases: TGTGCCAGCAGACCTAGAGGCGGGGGAGATACGCAGTATTTT. Its protein is CASRPRGGGDTQYF.

The rearrangement links TRBV6-2 or TRBV6-3 to TRBJ1-1; D might be TRBD1 (5 bases). The CDR3 is made up of 15 amino acids. V was shortened by 4 bases and J by 4 bases, with 16 bases between the two germline ends. Germline CDR1 MNHEY, CDR2 SVGEGT. CDR3 sequence (DNA): TGTGCCAGCAGTTTTACTGGGGGGGGGAGCACTGAAGCTTTCTTT. As protein: CASSFTGGGSTEAFF.

The chain couples TRBV9 to TRBJ2-2; D ambiguous. Germline CDR1 reads SGDLS; CDR2 reads YYNGEE. V shed 0 bases and J shed 4 bases, with 10 bases lying between them. The CDR3 has 15 residues. Here the CDR3 reads CASSVAGFGTGELFF. CDR3 coding DNA: TGTGCCAGCAGCGTAGCGGGTTTTGGCACCGGGGAGCTGTTTTTT. Together with reference TRBV9 and TRBJ2-2, the CDR3 gives the full variable domain: DSGVTQTPKHLITATGQRVTLRCSPRSGDLSVYWYQQSLDQGLQFLIQYYNGEERAKGNILERFSAQQFPDLHSELNLSSLELGDSALYFCASSVAGFGTGELFFGEGSRLTVL.

This clonotype turned up a few times. CDR3 nucleotides: TGCAGTGCTCCAAACGGACTAGCGGCCTACGAGCAGTACTTC. This codes for CSAPNGLAAYEQYF. The rearrangement links TRBV20-1 to TRBJ2-7, with TRBD2 matching 10 bases. Per germline, CDR1 DFQATT and CDR2 SNEGSKA (reference sequence). After removal of 5 bases from V and 2 bases from J, the junction contained 6 bases not matched to a gene. The CDR3 runs to 14 residues.

This chain joins TRBV10-2 and TRBJ1-2; tentatively, D is TRBD1 (5 bases). CDR3 length: 13 amino acids. V shed 8 bases and J shed 7 bases, with 17 bases lying between them. Germline V gene data show CDR1 as WSHSY and CDR2 as SAAADI. This chain's CDR3 is CASRETVGCGYTF. Here the CDR3 DNA reads TGCGCCAGCCGGGAGACAGTCGGCTGTGGCTACACCTTC.

This clonotype was counted once. The chain has TRBV4-2 and TRBJ2-2; maybe TRBD1 (6 bases). Germline lookup yields CDR1 LGHNA and CDR2 YNFKEQ. V was shortened by 0 bases and J by 8 bases, with 13 bases between the two germline ends. This CDR3 is 15 amino acids long. The CDR3 reads CASSQDPGAFGELFF. Here the CDR3 DNA reads TGTGCCAGCAGCCAAGATCCAGGGGCGTTTGGGGAGCTGTTTTTT.

V gene TRBV7-9 combines with J gene TRBJ2-1; a weak D match, TRBD2 (6 bases). The end of the DNA is better explained by TRBJ2-7, so the J call may be wrong. The CDR3 covers 15 residues. Germline assignment: CDR1 SEHNR and CDR2 FQNEAQ (reference sequence). CDR3 sequence: CASSLGDLDYNEQYF. As DNA, the CDR3 is TGTGCCAGCAGCTTAGGGGACCTGGACTACAATGAGCAGTACTTC.

The genes are TRBV7-3 and TRBJ2-5; the D gene is possibly TRBD2 (5 bases). This CDR3 contains 13 residues. Between the trimmed V and J ends, which lost 2 bases and 5 bases, there was a span of 9 bases. CDR1 is SGHTA and CDR2 is FQGTGA in the germline V gene. The DNA of the CDR3 is TGTGCCAGCAGCTTACAACTAGGCGAGACCCAGTACTTC. This codes for CASSLQLGETQYF.

V gene TRBV4-2 combines with J gene TRBJ2-2; D not resolved. The germline V and J ends were trimmed by 1 base and 3 bases, with 9 bases remaining between them. This CDR3 region has 15 residues. In germline, CDR1 is LGHNA, CDR2 YNFKEQ. CDR3 DNA: TGTGCCAGCAGCCAAGTCAAGGTTGACACCGGGGAGCTGTTTTTT. This encodes CASSQVKVDTGELFF.

CDR3 region: CAISILPSGTVDNQPQHF. CDR3 in DNA: TGTGCCATCAGTATCTTGCCATCAGGGACAGTTGACAATCAGCCCCAGCATTTT. V usage is TRBV10-3 and J usage is TRBJ1-5; 7 nucleotides match TRBD1. The CDR3 has 18 residues. Germline trimming cut 5 bases from V and 3 bases from J; bases unmatched to any gene: 16. Per germline, CDR1 ENHRY and CDR2 SYGVKD.

The sample holds a few counts of this clonotype. This chain joins TRBV7-3 and TRBJ2-7; 11 nucleotides agree with TRBD2. In germline, CDR1 is SGHTA, CDR2 FQGTGA. J lost 7 bases, V lost 5 bases, and 10 bases had no gene match. The CDR3 covers 15 residues. In DNA, the CDR3 is TGTGCCAGCAGCCCAAGACTAGCGGGGTTCTCTGAGCAGTACTTC. Translated: CASSPRLAGFSEQYF.

This clonotype was seen at least ten times. The chain combines TRBV20-1 with TRBJ2-5; D is ambiguous. CDR1 and CDR2 from the germline V gene are DFQATT and SNEGSKA (reference sequence). Trimming shortened V by 0 bases and J by 5 bases, and 4 bases separated the two germline ends. The CDR3 covers 11 residues. Here the CDR3 reads CSARDRETQYF. The CDR3 nucleotides are TGCAGTGCTAGAGATAGGGAGACCCAGTACTTC.

The chain employs TRBV6-2 or TRBV6-3 and TRBJ1-4, with unresolved D. This CDR3 spans 14 amino acids. The germline V gene has CDR1 MNHEY and CDR2 SVGEGT. The germline V and J ends were trimmed by 10 bases and 3 bases, with 15 bases remaining between them. Written as DNA, the CDR3 is TGTGCCACCTTTGACGGACCTTCTAATGAAAAACTGTTTTTT. Amino acids: CATFDGPSNEKLFF.

J is TRBJ1-2 and V is TRBV29-1; no reliable D call. Germline lookup yields CDR1 SQVTM and CDR2 ANQGSEA. Trimming shortened V by 5 bases and J by 4 bases, and 11 bases separated the two germline ends. CDR3 length equals 12 residues. CDR3 bases: TGCAGCGTTTTTCGAGGACTCTATGGCTACACCTTC. Translating it yields CSVFRGLYGYTF.

The chain carries TRBV19 and TRBJ2-3; maybe TRBD1 (6 bases). This CDR3 is built from 16 residues. V gave up 6 bases and J gave up 2 bases, with 18 bases separating them. In germline, CDR1 is LNHDA, CDR2 SQIVND (reference sequence). The CDR3 reads CASRPQGASTTDTQYF. CDR3 DNA: TGTGCCAGTAGGCCACAGGGAGCGTCCACCACAGATACGCAGTATTTT.

The chain carries TRBV7-8 and TRBJ2-1; TRBD2 is a possible D gene (5 bases). The CDR3 is made up of 15 amino acids. Germline CDR1 SGHVS, CDR2 FQNEAQ. Trimming removed 5 bases from V and 13 bases from J, with 24 bases in between. CDR3 loop: CASSQNGLLEETQFF. CDR3 nucleotides: TGTGCCAGCAGCCAAAACGGGCTGTTGGAGGAGACCCAGTTCTTC.

The J gene is TRBJ1-4, the V gene TRBV20-1; D not certain. This CDR3 comprises 13 residues. V lost 5 bases to trimming and J lost 0 bases, with 7 bases between them. CDR1 and CDR2 from the germline V gene are DFQATT and SNEGSKA (reference sequence). CDR3 sequence reads: CSASLATNEKLFF. The CDR3 coding sequence is TGCAGTGCTTCCCTAGCAACTAATGAAAAACTGTTTTTT.

Of note for this clonotype: One junction end disagrees with the germline gene, perhaps due to a read error. This sequence joins TRBV29-1 and TRBJ2-1; 8 bases align to TRBD2. Germline loops: CDR1 SQVTM, CDR2 ANQGSEA. The CDR3 is 14 residues long. The CDR3 nucleotides are TGCAGCGTTGACCTAGCGGGTTCCTACAAAGAGCTGTTCTTC. Its translation is CSVDLAGSYKELFF.

The chain couples TRBV20-1 to TRBJ1-5; the D gene is possibly TRBD1 (6 bases). The CDR3 totals 13 residues. Trimming shortened V by 6 bases and J by 4 bases, and 13 bases separated the two germline ends. The V gene's germline CDR1 is DFQATT and CDR2 SNEGSKA (reference sequence). The CDR3: CSANRDTNQPQHF. CDR3 DNA sequence: TGCAGTGCAAACCGGGACACTAATCAGCCCCAGCATTTT.

V usage is TRBV20-1 and J usage is TRBJ1-1, with D possibly being TRBD1 (5 bases). The CDR3 spans 12 residues. V was pared by 4 bases and J by 5 bases, with 11 bases between. From germline, CDR1 is DFQATT and CDR2 SNEGSKA (reference sequence). The CDR3 nucleotides read TGCAGTGCTAAGCAGGGATATACTGAAGCTTTCTTT. It is translated as CSAKQGYTEAFF.

The J gene is TRBJ2-3, the V gene TRBV7-2; possibly TRBD1 for D (5 bases). The length of the CDR3 is 14 residues. With 6 bases removed from V and 2 bases from J, the gap between germline ends came to 12 bases. The germline gives CDR1 SGHTA, CDR2 FQGNSA. Here the CDR3 DNA reads TGTGCCAGCAGGACAGTAGCATCCACAGATACGCAGTATTTT. Its translation is CASRTVASTDTQYF.

V usage is TRBV7-9 and J usage is TRBJ2-7, with D uncertain. Germline V gene lookup returns CDR1 SEHNR and CDR2 FQNEAQ (reference sequence). This CDR3 comprises 12 residues. Trimming cost V 8 bases and J 2 bases, with 10 bases left between them. The CDR3 sequence: CASGGPAYEQYF. In DNA, the CDR3 is TGTGCCAGCGGTGGGCCTGCCTACGAGCAGTACTTC.

The chain couples TRBV28 to TRBJ2-1; 10 bases line up with TRBD1. The CDR3 is made up of 15 amino acids. Germline CDR1 and CDR2: MDHEN and SYDVKM. The V gene end was trimmed by 6 bases and the J gene end by 8 bases; junction bases not matched to a gene: 10. As DNA, the CDR3 is TGTGCCAGCAGAGAGCGAGGACAGGGGGAGCATGAGCAGTTCTTC. This sequence encodes CASRERGQGEHEQFF.

This chain joins TRBV30 and TRBJ2-1; weak D call: TRBD2 (6 bases). The CDR3 is 17 residues long. Germline values: CDR1 GTSNPN, CDR2 SVGIG (reference sequence). V was cut by 3 bases and J by 3 bases, with 21 bases left in between. In DNA form, the CDR3 reads TGTGCCTGGAGAACCTCCCCTCGGGAGCGGATCTACAATGAGCAGTTCTTC. It translates to CAWRTSPRERIYNEQFF.

This clonotype occurred once. J is TRBJ1-5 and V is TRBV27; a weak D match, TRBD1 (6 bases). The CDR3 consists of 18 residues. V lost 6 bases to trimming and J lost 4 bases, with 25 bases between them. CDR1 is MNHEY, CDR2 SMNVEV, per germline (reference sequence). This CDR3 reads CASRATSYGGTWNQPQHF. CDR3 coding DNA: TGTGCCAGCAGAGCCACATCGTACGGGGGCACGTGGAATCAGCCCCAGCATTTT.

This clonotype has more than one count but fewer than ten. The chain links TRBV14 to TRBJ2-1; no firm D call. Trimming stripped 1 base from V and 6 bases from J, with 10 bases between. The CDR3 loop spans 14 amino acids. Germline CDR1 is SGHDN and CDR2 is FVKESK. DNA of the CDR3: TGTGCCAGCAGCCAAGGGGATCGGGTCAATGAGCAGTTCTTC. It is translated as CASSQGDRVNEQFF.

V usage is TRBV4-3 and J usage is TRBJ2-5, with D tentatively TRBD1 (6 bases). Germline CDR1 reads LGHNA; CDR2 reads YSLEER. Deletions cut 5 bases from V and 1 base from J, with 17 bases between. The CDR3 length is 16 residues. This CDR3 is CASSSTTRGGQETQYF. CDR3 nucleotide sequence: TGCGCCAGCAGCTCAACCACCAGGGGCGGCCAAGAGACCCAGTACTTC.

The J gene is TRBJ1-4, the V gene TRBV9; tentative D call: TRBD1 (5 bases). With 1 base removed from V and 8 bases from J, the gap between germline ends came to 12 bases. The CDR3 length is 14 residues. The germline V gene has CDR1 SGDLS and CDR2 YYNGEE. CDR3 residues: CASSVTKGREKLFF. The CDR3 DNA follows: TGTGCCAGCAGCGTAACAAAGGGGCGAGAAAAACTGTTTTTT.